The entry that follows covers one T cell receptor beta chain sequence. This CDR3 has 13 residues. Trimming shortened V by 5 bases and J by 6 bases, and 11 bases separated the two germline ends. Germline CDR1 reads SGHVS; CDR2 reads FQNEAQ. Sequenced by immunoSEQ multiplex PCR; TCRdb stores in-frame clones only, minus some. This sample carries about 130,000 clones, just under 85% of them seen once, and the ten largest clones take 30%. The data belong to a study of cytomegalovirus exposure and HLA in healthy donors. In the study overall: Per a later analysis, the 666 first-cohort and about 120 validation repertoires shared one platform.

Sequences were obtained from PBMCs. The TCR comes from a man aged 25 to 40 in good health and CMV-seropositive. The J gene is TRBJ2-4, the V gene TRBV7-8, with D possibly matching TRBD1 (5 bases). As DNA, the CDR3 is TGTGCCAGCAGCGCACATCAGGGAAACATTCAGTACTTC. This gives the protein CASSAHQGNIQYF.